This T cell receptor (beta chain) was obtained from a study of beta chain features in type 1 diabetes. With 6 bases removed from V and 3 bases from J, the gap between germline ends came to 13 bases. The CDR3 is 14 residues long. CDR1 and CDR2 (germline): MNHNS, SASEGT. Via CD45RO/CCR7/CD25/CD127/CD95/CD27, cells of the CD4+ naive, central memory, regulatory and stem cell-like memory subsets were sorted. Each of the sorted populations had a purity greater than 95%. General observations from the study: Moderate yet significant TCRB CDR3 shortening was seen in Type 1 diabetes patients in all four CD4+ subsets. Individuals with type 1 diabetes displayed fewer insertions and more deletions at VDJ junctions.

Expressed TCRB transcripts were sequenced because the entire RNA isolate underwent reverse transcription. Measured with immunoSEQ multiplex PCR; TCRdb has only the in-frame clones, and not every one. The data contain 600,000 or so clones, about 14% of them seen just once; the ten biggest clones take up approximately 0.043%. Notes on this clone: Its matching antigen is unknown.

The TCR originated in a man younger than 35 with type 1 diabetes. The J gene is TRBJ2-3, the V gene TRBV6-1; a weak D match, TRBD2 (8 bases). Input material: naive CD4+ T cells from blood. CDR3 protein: CASRIAGQTDTQYF. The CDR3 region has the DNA TGTGCCAGCAGGATAGCGGGACAGACAGATACGCAGTATTTT.